The 23 T cell receptor beta chains given below trace back to one sample, sequenced in a study of Graves' ophthalmopathy and Graves' hyperthyroidism. RNA transcripts provided the template for amplifying TCR beta CDR3 regions. HTBI primers served in a first-round RT-PCR, which a second-round multiplex PCR followed. TCRdb ran MiXCR on the multiplex PCR reads and lists one entry per CDR3 protein. The data contain 580,000 or so distinct CDR3 sequences, about 35% of them singletons. What was sequenced was peripheral blood or thyroid tissue (not recorded which). These receptors came from an adult man with Graves' hyperthyroidism.

This clonotype occurred many times. J is TRBJ2-2 and V is TRBV20-1; 9 bases map to TRBD1. The CDR3 spans 14 residues. CDR1 is DFQATT and CDR2 is SNEGSKA in the germline V gene (reference sequence). J gave up 4 bases and V 6 bases, and 6 bases lay outside the gene matches. The CDR3 region is CSAPGTGTTGELFF. CDR3 in DNA: TGCAGTGCCCCCGGGACAGGGACCACCGGGGAGCTGTTTTTT.

This clonotype was observed a few times. Possible read error: a much larger clone is one base away. The rearrangement joins TRBV10-3 to TRBJ2-7, with D hard to call. Germline V gene lookup returns CDR1 ENHRY and CDR2 SYGVKD. The CDR3 has 12 amino acids. The CDR3 protein is CAIRTSSYGQYF. The CDR3 DNA sequence: TGTGCCATCAGGACTTCTTCCTACGGGCAGTACTTC.

This clonotype was counted at least ten times. The J gene is TRBJ2-7, the V gene TRBV20-1, with D maybe TRBD1 (5 bases). V was cut by 0 bases and J by 6 bases, with 9 bases left in between. Germline CDR1 is DFQATT and CDR2 is SNEGSKA (reference sequence). The CDR3 sequence is 12 residues long. CDR3 amino acids: CSARDRVLEQYF. Here the CDR3 DNA reads TGCAGTGCTAGAGACAGGGTCCTCGAGCAGTACTTC.

This clonotype has at least ten counts. The gene calls are TRBV11-3 and TRBJ2-2; 11 bases agree with TRBD2. Germline V gene sequence: CDR1 SGHNT, CDR2 YENEEA. The CDR3 spans 15 residues. V lost 4 bases and J lost 8; bases outside the gene matches: 6. DNA for the CDR3: TGTGCCAGCAGCTCCCAACTAGCGGGAGATGGGGAGCTGTTTTTT. It specifies CASSSQLAGDGELFF. Full variable domain (remainder filled in from reference TRBV11-3 and TRBJ2-2): EAGVVQSPRYKIIEKKQPVAFWCNPISGHNTLYWYLQNLGQGPELLIRYENEEAVDDSQLPKDRFSAERLKGVDSTLKIQPAELGDSAVYLCASSSQLAGDGELFFGEGSRLTVL.

This chain uses TRBV7-9 with TRBJ2-5; D is uncertain. The assigned J gene may be wrong: the sequence end matches TRBJ2-1 better. Germline V gives CDR1 SEHNR, CDR2 FQNEAQ (reference sequence). The CDR3 is 12 residues long. CDR3 region: CASSLEGHEQFF. In DNA, the CDR3 is TGTGCCAGCAGCTTAGAGGGTCATGAGCAGTTCTTC.

This sequence joins TRBV28 and TRBJ2-2, with TRBD2 matching 16 bases. The V segment lost 2 bases and the J segment 3 bases; nucleotides outside the gene matches: 6. This CDR3 region has 19 residues. CDR1 is MDHEN, CDR2 SYDVKM, per germline. The CDR3 protein is CASSLLGLAGGLYTGELFF. The CDR3, as DNA: TGTGCCAGCAGTTTACTGGGACTAGCGGGAGGGTTGTACACCGGGGAGCTGTTTTTT.

This clonotype was recorded a few times. V gene TRBV6-5 combines with J gene TRBJ1-4; TRBD1 agrees at 7 bases. This CDR3 comprises 17 residues. V shed 2 bases, J shed 2 bases, and the junction held 8 bases outside the gene matches. Germline V gene lookup returns CDR1 MNHEY and CDR2 SVGAGI. CDR3 in DNA: TGTGCCAGCAGTTACGCTATGGGGACAGCTACTAATGAAAAACTGTTTTTT. It encodes CASSYAMGTATNEKLFF.

This clonotype has a count of ten or more. The rearrangement uses TRBV12-3 or TRBV12-4 and TRBJ1-1, with TRBD1 as a possible D gene (5 bases). The V end lost 4 bases, the J end lost 1 base, and 10 bases lay between the germline ends. This CDR3 has 14 amino acids. In DNA form, the CDR3 reads TGTGCCAGCAGTTGGGGCAGTGGGAACACTGAAGCTTTCTTT. This gives the protein CASSWGSGNTEAFF.

The J gene is TRBJ1-1, the V gene TRBV29-1, with TRBD1 as a possible D gene (6 bases). Germline lookup yields CDR1 SQVTM and CDR2 ANQGSEA. Trimming pared 6 bases from V and 4 bases from J, leaving 18 bases between. The CDR3 consists of 14 residues. The CDR3 nucleotides are TGCAGCGTGGATGGAGGGGGTACCATCACTGAAGCTTTCTTT. Protein: CSVDGGGTITEAFF.

V gene TRBV29-1 combines with J gene TRBJ1-1, with 8 bases identical to TRBD1. V lost 7 bases to trimming and J lost 0 bases; unmatched junction nucleotides: 10. This CDR3 has 15 amino acids. The germline CDR1 and CDR2 sequences are SQVTM and ANQGSEA. In DNA form, the CDR3 reads TGCAGCGCGGGGGGGACAGGCACGATGAACACTGAAGCTTTCTTT. It encodes CSAGGTGTMNTEAFF.

This sequence joins TRBV2 and TRBJ2-7, with TRBD2 identical over 10 bases. V shed 8 bases, J shed 1 base, and the junction held 14 bases outside the gene matches. CDR1 and CDR2 from the germline V gene are SNHLY and FYNNEI. The CDR3 has 17 amino acids. The CDR3 DNA is TGTGCCAGCCAGAAGCGGGGGGGCTCGCTCCGGTCCTACGAGCAGTACTTC. This translates into CASQKRGGSLRSYEQYF.

To note about this clonotype: One end of the junction fails to match germline, which may point to a read error. The chain couples TRBV6-5 to TRBJ2-7, with TRBD1 matching 8 bases. Germline-derived CDR1 and CDR2 are MNHEY and SVGAGI. This CDR3 contains 17 residues. The CDR3 is CATSDMPRQGNYNERFF. CDR3 coding DNA: TGTGCCACCAGTGATATGCCCCGACAGGGGAATTACAATGAGCGGTTCTTC.

The chain uses TRBV19 and TRBJ2-7, with 8 bases aligning to TRBD2. V was pared by 10 bases and J by 0 bases, with 11 bases of the junction left unmatched. Looked up from germline, CDR1 is LNHDA and CDR2 is SQIVND (reference sequence). The CDR3 extends over 15 amino acids. CDR3 DNA sequence: TGTGCCACCACCTCGGGGGGGGGAACCTCCTACGAGCAGTACTTC. It yields the protein CATTSGGGTSYEQYF.

This clonotype was counted many times. The chain is built from TRBV29-1 and TRBJ1-5; the match to TRBD1 covers 11 bases. The ends lost 3 bases at V and 2 bases at J; junction bases unmatched: 3. CDR3 length equals 15 residues. From germline, CDR1 is SQVTM and CDR2 ANQGSEA. In DNA form, the CDR3 reads TGCAGCGTTGAGGGGGGACAGGGGGGCAATCAGCCCCAGCATTTT. Residues: CSVEGGQGGNQPQHF. Based on the CDR3 plus reference TRBV29-1 and TRBJ1-5, the full variable domain is SAVISQKPSRDICQRGTSLTIQCQVDSQVTMMFWYRQQPGQSLTLIATANQGSEATYESGFVIDKFPISRPNLTFSTLTVSNMSPEDSSIYLCSVEGGQGGNQPQHFGDGTRLSIL.

This clonotype was observed at least ten times. V is TRBV6-5 and J is TRBJ1-2; D is uncertain. The V end was cut by 6 bases, the J end by 2 bases, with 10 bases between. The germline V gene encodes CDR1 MNHEY and CDR2 SVGAGI. The CDR3 loop spans 13 amino acids. CDR3 residues: CASRKALNYGYTF. The CDR3 DNA sequence: TGTGCCAGCAGGAAGGCCCTCAACTATGGCTACACCTTC.

The CDR3, as DNA: TGTGCCAGCAGCGTAAGCAGATCGAACACCGGGGAGCTGTTTTTT. This translates into CASSVSRSNTGELFF. The chain couples TRBV9 to TRBJ2-2; D gene uncertain. Germline V gene sequence: CDR1 SGDLS, CDR2 YYNGEE. The CDR3 sequence is 15 residues long. V was pared by 1 base and J by 0 bases, with 7 bases between.

With regard to this clonotype: A much larger clone differs by one base, so this may be a read error. The chain couples TRBV12-3 or TRBV12-4 to TRBJ2-7, with TRBD2 identical over 10 bases. The J call may be faulty, since TRBJ2-1 better matches the DNA end. CDR3 length: 15 amino acids. DNA of the CDR3: TGTGCCAGCAGTTTGGGTGGGACTAGCGCGGACGAGCAGTTCTTC. Its translation: CASSLGGTSADEQFF.

V usage is TRBV2 and J usage is TRBJ1-2; D is perhaps TRBD1 (6 bases). Between the trimmed V and J ends, which lost 3 bases and 4 bases, there was a span of 18 bases. CDR1 SNHLY and CDR2 FYNNEI come from the germline V gene. The CDR3 covers 16 residues. The CDR3 sequence: CASSDPVQGGFYGYTF. DNA for the CDR3: TGTGCCAGCAGTGACCCCGTACAGGGAGGCTTCTATGGCTACACCTTC.

This clonotype came up many times. The chain links TRBV24-1 to TRBJ1-1; unclear D gene. The germline CDR1 and CDR2 sequences are KGHDR and SFDVKD. V was shortened by 3 bases and J by 0 bases, with 7 bases between the two germline ends. The CDR3 sequence is 14 residues long. The CDR3 sequence is CATSDGLMNTEAFF. Here the CDR3 DNA reads TGTGCCACCAGTGATGGGCTGATGAACACTGAAGCTTTCTTT.

In its sample, this clonotype was seen a few times. Written as DNA, the CDR3 is TGTGCCAGCAGTGTGATAGGGTTTAATGAAAAACTGTTTTTT. Its translation: CASSVIGFNEKLFF. This sequence joins TRBV6-5 and TRBJ1-4; D gene uncertain. Germline assignment: CDR1 MNHEY and CDR2 SVGAGI. CDR3 length: 14 residues. V lost 5 bases to trimming and J lost 4 bases, with 11 bases between them.

The table lists this clonotype with many counts. This chain uses TRBV29-1 with TRBJ2-7, with 7 bases fitting TRBD2. The CDR3 spans 13 residues. CDR1 is SQVTM and CDR2 is ANQGSEA in the germline V gene. V gave up 4 bases and J gave up 0 bases; unmatched junction bases: 3. This chain's CDR3 is CSVGGGSSYEQYF. The CDR3, as DNA: TGCAGCGTTGGGGGGGGGAGCTCCTACGAGCAGTACTTC.

This sequence joins TRBV7-2 and TRBJ2-3; 10 bases match TRBD2. CDR3 length equals 14 residues. Trimming removed 5 bases from V and 4 bases from J; junction bases left unmatched: 3. CDR1 is SGHTA and CDR2 is FQGNSA in the germline V gene. CDR3 nucleotides: TGTGCCAGCAGCCTTACTAGCGGGGCAGATACGCAGTATTTT. This codes for CASSLTSGADTQYF.

This clonotype has a count of ten or more. The chain has TRBV20-1 and TRBJ2-7, with 7 bases lining up with TRBD1. The germline V gene encodes CDR1 DFQATT and CDR2 SNEGSKA (reference sequence). The CDR3 extends over 18 amino acids. Trimming removed 4 bases from V and 2 bases from J; junction bases left unmatched: 20. CDR3 region: CSANSNTFTGVGPYEQYF. Here the CDR3 DNA reads TGCAGTGCTAACTCTAATACTTTTACAGGGGTTGGTCCCTACGAGCAGTACTTC.